This T cell receptor (beta chain) was identified in a study of blood T cell repertoires in COVID-19. Study background: Samples came from the United States, Italy and Spain, spanning acute and convalescent COVID-19. PBMCs, B-cell-depleted T cells, or T cells provided the cDNA or gDNA that made up the material.

How the authors handled the data: Estimates of nucleated cell counts were drawn from the amplification of reference gene primers. Produced via immunoSEQ multiplex PCR; TCRdb's table is partial and in-frame only. D and trimming come from the DNA, and the V and J calls and clone size come from that table. Here the sample spans around 250,000 clones, roughly nine tenths being singletons. This receptor was obtained from a human donor in a cohort exposed to, infected with or recovered from COVID-19 (not recorded which). The donor label of this sample is uncertain. Sequencing input: PBMCs or T cells enriched from blood (not recorded which).

CDR3 region: CASSLSRNPYEQYF. The CDR3 DNA is TGCGCCAGCAGCTTGTCCAGAAATCCATACGAGCAGTACTTC. The genes are TRBV5-1 and TRBJ2-7; D uncertain. There are 14 residues in the CDR3. Deletions cut 1 base from V and 4 bases from J, with 12 bases between. Germline V lookup: CDR1 SGHRS, CDR2 YFSETQ. The full variable domain, rest sourced from reference TRBV5-1 and TRBJ2-7, is KAGVTQTPRYLIKTRGQQVTLSCSPISGHRSVSWYQQTPGQGLQFLFEYFSETQRNKGNFPGRFSGRQFSNSRSEMNVSTLELGDSALYLCASSLSRNPYEQYFGPGTRLTVT.